Listed here are 32 T cell receptor beta chains from one sample, sequenced in a study of cytomegalovirus exposure and HLA in healthy donors. Clones were sequenced by immunoSEQ multiplex PCR, and TCRdb holds only the in-frame ones, with some missing. The profile shows tens of thousands of clones, about 94% of them singletons. The specimen sequenced was PBMCs. These TCRs come from a woman under 40 in good health and CMV-seropositive.

This chain uses TRBV27 with TRBJ2-7; 8 positions agree with TRBD2. This CDR3 comprises 13 residues. Germline CDR1 and CDR2: MNHEY and SMNVEV (reference sequence). V dropped 10 bases and J dropped 6; count of bases not matched to a gene: 11. CDR3 DNA: TGTGCCACTAGTTGGGCGGGGGGCTTCGAGCAGTACTTC. As protein: CATSWAGGFEQYF.

The rearrangement uses TRBV28 and TRBJ2-1; no clear D gene. Germline CDR1 reads MDHEN; CDR2 reads SYDVKM. This CDR3 is 11 amino acids long. V was clipped by 6 bases and J by 10 bases, with 10 bases between them. This chain's CDR3 is CASSAPREQFF. The CDR3 DNA follows: TGTGCCAGCAGCGCTCCCAGGGAGCAGTTCTTC.

This clone was found once. The chain has TRBV30 and TRBJ1-1; unclear D gene. The CDR3 runs to 11 residues. Germline CDR1 GTSNPN, CDR2 SVGIG (reference sequence). Between the trimmed V and J ends, which lost 2 bases and 13 bases, there was a span of 14 bases. CDR3 coding DNA: TGTGCCTGGAGTTCCCAAACGGTGGTTTTCTTT. It yields the protein CAWSSQTVVFF.

CDR3 DNA sequence: TGTGCCAGCTCACCGTCGGGGTCCCAAGAGACCCAGTACTTC. It yields the protein CASSPSGSQETQYF. The rearrangement joins TRBV18 to TRBJ2-5; a possible D gene is TRBD2 (5 bases). Germline V gene data show CDR1 as KGHSH and CDR2 as LQKENI. V lost 3 bases and J lost 1, with 9 bases in between. The CDR3 extends over 14 amino acids.

This chain uses TRBV5-6 with TRBJ2-5; D is possibly TRBD1 (6 bases). Germline V lookup: CDR1 SGHDT, CDR2 YYEEEE. There are 16 residues in the CDR3. V was cut by 1 base and J by 4 bases, with 17 bases left in between. The CDR3 protein is CASSLLPTTGGETQYF. The DNA for the CDR3 is TGTGCCAGCAGCTTGTTGCCCACGACAGGAGGAGAGACCCAGTACTTC.

The V call is TRBV30, the J call TRBJ2-4; D is unresolved. Germline V CDR1 and CDR2: GTSNPN, SVGIG (reference sequence). CDR3 length equals 13 residues. Trimming took off 0 bases at V and 9 bases at J, with 12 bases between the two ends. As DNA, the CDR3 is TGTGCCTGGAGTGTAAATCAAAAAGCCATTCAGTACTTC. Translation: CAWSVNQKAIQYF.

The chain uses TRBV28 and TRBJ1-5; the match to TRBD1 covers 7 bases. The J segment lost 6 bases and the V segment lost 5 bases, leaving 10 bases of the junction unmatched. The CDR3 spans 15 residues. In germline, CDR1 is MDHEN, CDR2 SYDVKM. The CDR3 region has the DNA TGTGCCAGCAGTCCCCGGTCAGGGGGGAGTCAGCCCCAGCATTTT. Translation: CASSPRSGGSQPQHF. The entire variable domain, with the rest obtained from reference TRBV28 and TRBJ1-5, is as follows: DVKVTQSSRYLVKRTGEKVFLECVQDMDHENMFWYRQDPGLGLRLIYFSYDVKMKEKGDIPEGYSVSREKKERFSLILESASTNQTSMYLCASSPRSGGSQPQHFGDGTRLSIL.

J is TRBJ2-3 and V is TRBV5-1; 9 bases are shared with TRBD1. This CDR3 spans 15 amino acids. V shed 1 base and J 4 bases; nucleotides not matched to a gene: 4. Germline assignment: CDR1 SGHRS and CDR2 YFSETQ. CDR3 in amino acids: CASSLTGQGPDTQYF. Written as DNA, the CDR3 is TGCGCCAGCAGCTTGACGGGACAGGGCCCAGATACGCAGTATTTT.

This clone was recorded once. V and J are TRBV7-2 and TRBJ1-1, with D maybe TRBD1 (5 bases). The V and J ends lost 4 bases and 0 bases respectively, with 6 bases between them. The CDR3 runs to 13 residues. Germline lookup yields CDR1 SGHTA and CDR2 FQGNSA. This CDR3 is CASSSTVNTEAFF. The CDR3 coding sequence is TGTGCCAGCAGCTCGACAGTGAACACTGAAGCTTTCTTT. The full variable domain, completed using reference TRBV7-2 and TRBJ1-1, is GAGVSQSPSNKVTEKGKDVELRCDPISGHTALYWYRQSLGQGLEFLIYFQGNSAPDKSGLPSDRFSAERTGGSVSTLTIQRTQQEDSAVYLCASSSTVNTEAFFGQGTRLTVV.

The chain combines TRBV20-1 with TRBJ1-2; the D gene is possibly TRBD1 (5 bases). Germline CDR1 and CDR2: DFQATT and SNEGSKA (reference sequence). V was cut by 6 bases and J by 8 bases, with 13 bases left in between. The CDR3 is made up of 11 amino acids. CDR3 amino acids: CSAPQDNGYTF. The CDR3, as DNA: TGCAGTGCGCCTCAGGACAACGGCTACACCTTC.

The CDR3 region is CASSQSGGQGGNEQFF. DNA for the CDR3: TGTGCCAGCAGCCAAAGCGGGGGTCAGGGTGGCAATGAGCAGTTCTTC. The rearrangement uses TRBV14 and TRBJ2-1; TRBD2 matches 8 bases. Germline assignment: CDR1 SGHDN and CDR2 FVKESK. The CDR3 spans 16 residues. The junction had 9 bases not matched to a gene; V was cut back by 2 bases and J by 6 bases.

The chain uses TRBV6-5 and TRBJ2-7; D unresolved. Germline CDR1 MNHEY, CDR2 SVGAGI. This CDR3 comprises 13 residues. Trimming cost V 3 bases and J 6 bases, with 12 bases left between them. The CDR3 coding sequence is TGTGCCAGCAGTTATCGAGCAGGCGCCGAGCAGTACTTC. This translates into CASSYRAGAEQYF.

The chain carries TRBV5-1 and TRBJ2-5; D not resolved. The V gene lost 0 bases and the J gene lost 0 bases, with 6 bases spanning the gap. Germline CDR1 and CDR2: SGHRS and YFSETQ. The CDR3 is 14 residues long. CDR3 protein: CASSLVSDQETQYF. CDR3 nucleotide sequence: TGCGCCAGCAGCTTGGTGTCAGACCAAGAGACCCAGTACTTC.

This sequence joins TRBV7-9 and TRBJ2-2, with 11 bases that match TRBD2. This CDR3 comprises 15 residues. V shed 7 bases and J 6 bases; nucleotides not matched to a gene: 7. Germline V gives CDR1 SEHNR, CDR2 FQNEAQ (reference sequence). CDR3 sequence (DNA): TGTGCCAGCACCCAGGGACTAGCGGCCCCCGGGGAGCTGTTTTTT. Amino acid sequence: CASTQGLAAPGELFF.

This rearrangement joins TRBV2 to TRBJ2-7, with 9 positions matching TRBD2. Germline CDR1 reads SNHLY; CDR2 reads FYNNEI. The CDR3 extends over 16 amino acids. V lost 4 bases to trimming and J lost 0 bases; unmatched junction nucleotides: 7. Here the CDR3 DNA reads TGTGCCAGCAGTGTGGATAATAGCGGGAGCTCCTACGAGCAGTACTTC. This codes for CASSVDNSGSSYEQYF.

The genes are TRBV6-5 and TRBJ1-5; 7 nucleotides match TRBD1. Per germline, CDR1 MNHEY and CDR2 SVGAGI. V lost 7 bases, J lost 4 bases, and 10 bases stayed unmatched. The CDR3 consists of 15 residues. The CDR3 loop reads CASTGTGTANQPQHF. CDR3 nucleotides: TGTGCCAGCACCGGAACCGGGACAGCGAATCAGCCCCAGCATTTT.

DNA of the CDR3: TGTGCCAGCAGCGCTAGCGGTGGCACAGATACGCAGTATTTT. Translation gives CASSASGGTDTQYF. The J gene is TRBJ2-3, the V gene TRBV2; 7 bases match TRBD2. The CDR3 is 14 residues long. CDR1 is SNHLY, CDR2 FYNNEI, per germline. V lost 6 bases to trimming and J lost 1 base; unmatched junction nucleotides: 4.

Comments on this clone: Other DNA sequences in this sample translate to the same CDR3. The rearrangement links TRBV5-4 to TRBJ2-7, with 7 bases lining up with TRBD1. With V trimmed by 0 bases and J by 4 bases, 4 bases remained unmatched. The CDR3 totals 14 residues. Germline values: CDR1 SGHNT, CDR2 YYREEE (reference sequence). The CDR3 loop reads CASSLGQGRYEQYF. The DNA of the CDR3 is TGTGCCAGCAGCTTGGGACAGGGAAGGTACGAGCAGTACTTC.

The chain combines TRBV9 with TRBJ2-5; 8 bases map to TRBD2. The J segment lost 5 bases and the V segment lost 4 bases, leaving 10 bases of the junction unmatched. The CDR3 is 15 residues long. The germline gives CDR1 SGDLS, CDR2 YYNGEE. The CDR3 DNA sequence: TGTGCCAGCAGCACCGGGACTAGAGATTCCGAGACCCAGTACTTC. Encoded protein: CASSTGTRDSETQYF.

The rearrangement uses TRBV7-6 and TRBJ1-2, with D perhaps TRBD1 (6 bases). CDR1 is SGHVS, CDR2 FNYEAQ, per germline. CDR3 size: 14 residues. The V gene lost 1 base and the J gene lost 7 bases, with 13 bases spanning the gap. Here the CDR3 reads CASSLEQGVSGYTF. CDR3 DNA sequence: TGTGCCAGCAGCTTAGAACAGGGCGTGAGTGGCTACACCTTC.

The genes are TRBV28 and TRBJ1-3; D ambiguous. The CDR3 extends over 14 amino acids. Germline values: CDR1 MDHEN, CDR2 SYDVKM. V was pared by 5 bases and J by 0 bases, with 8 bases between. CDR3 sequence reads: CASSILSSGNTIYF. The CDR3 bases are TGTGCCAGCAGTATTCTTAGCTCTGGAAACACCATATATTTT.

The V and J genes are TRBV13 and TRBJ2-7; D possibly corresponds to TRBD2 (6 bases). The CDR3 has 13 amino acids. Germline V gene sequence: CDR1 PRHDT, CDR2 FYEKMQ (reference sequence). Deletions cut 5 bases from V and 4 bases from J, with 12 bases between. The CDR3, as DNA: TGTGCCAGCAGCCCCGGGACTGCATACGAGCAGTACTTC. It is translated as CASSPGTAYEQYF.

The chain uses TRBV27 and TRBJ2-7; 7 positions agree with TRBD1. J gave up 2 bases and V 5 bases, and 12 bases lay outside the gene matches. Germline CDR1 is MNHEY and CDR2 is SMNVEV (reference sequence). The CDR3 consists of 16 residues. CDR3 nucleotides: TGTGCCAGCAGTCTTCGTCCGGGACAGCTTACCTACGAGCAGTACTTC. Encoded protein: CASSLRPGQLTYEQYF.

The V gene is TRBV10-2, the J gene TRBJ1-2; TRBD1 matches 8 bases. Germline values: CDR1 WSHSY, CDR2 SAAADI. The length of the CDR3 is 16 residues. The J segment lost 4 bases and the V segment lost 5 bases, leaving 12 bases of the junction unmatched. Here the CDR3 reads CASSKVPGQGTYGYTF. CDR3 nucleotides: TGCGCCAGCAGTAAAGTTCCAGGACAGGGAACCTATGGCTACACCTTC.

V and J are TRBV5-1 and TRBJ1-2; a possible D gene is TRBD1 (6 bases). Germline CDR1 reads SGHRS; CDR2 reads YFSETQ. This CDR3 region has 17 residues. The V end lost 3 bases, the J end lost 6 bases, and 24 bases lay between the germline ends. CDR3 region: CASSYDQGTTRLHGYTF. CDR3 nucleotide sequence: TGCGCCAGCAGCTACGATCAGGGGACAACAAGGCTTCATGGCTACACCTTC.

V is TRBV28 and J is TRBJ2-2; the D gene is possibly TRBD1 (6 bases). V was cut by 5 bases and J by 0 bases, with 16 bases left in between. This CDR3 has 17 amino acids. Germline assignment: CDR1 MDHEN and CDR2 SYDVKM. The DNA of the CDR3 is TGTGCCAGCAGTGTAGTACAGGGATTCGCGAACACCGGGGAGCTGTTTTTT. Its protein product is CASSVVQGFANTGELFF.

The genes are TRBV4-3 and TRBJ1-1; 7 positions match TRBD1. The CDR3 loop spans 17 amino acids. The ends lost 0 bases at V and 3 bases at J; junction bases unmatched: 10. Germline V lookup: CDR1 LGHNA, CDR2 YSLEER. Here the CDR3 reads CASSQDRTGSVHTEAFF. The CDR3 region has the DNA TGCGCCAGCAGCCAAGATAGGACAGGTTCGGTGCACACTGAAGCTTTCTTT.

The chain employs TRBV28 and TRBJ1-4, with 7 positions matching TRBD1. V trimming: 4 bases; J trimming: 2 bases; junction bases outside the gene matches: 13. The CDR3 contains 18 residues. Germline-derived CDR1 and CDR2 are MDHEN and SYDVKM. The CDR3: CASSSLFRGEVTNEKLFF. The CDR3 DNA reads as TGTGCCAGCAGTTCGTTATTCAGGGGGGAGGTTACTAATGAAAAACTGTTTTTT.

This clone was seen once. This sequence joins TRBV28 and TRBJ2-3, with D possibly being TRBD2 (5 bases). Germline V gene sequence: CDR1 MDHEN, CDR2 SYDVKM. This CDR3 contains 15 residues. V shed 5 bases and J shed 2 bases, with 14 bases lying between them. The CDR3 nucleotides read TGTGCCAGCAGTCTAGTAACTAGGAACACAGATACGCAGTATTTT. Its protein product is CASSLVTRNTDTQYF.

The chain is built from TRBV7-8 and TRBJ2-7; 9 bases map to TRBD1. CDR3 length: 17 residues. The V gene's germline CDR1 is SGHVS and CDR2 FQNEAQ. The J segment lost 6 bases and the V segment lost 5 bases, leaving 17 bases of the junction unmatched. CDR3: CASSPKARDRVVAEQYF. The CDR3 DNA reads as TGTGCCAGCAGCCCAAAAGCCCGGGACAGGGTGGTCGCCGAGCAGTACTTC.

The chain has TRBV7-9 and TRBJ2-7, with 7 bases fitting TRBD2. The germline V gene encodes CDR1 SEHNR and CDR2 FQNEAQ (reference sequence). The CDR3 length is 18 residues. Trimming cost V 5 bases and J 0 bases; bases outside gene matches: 16. The CDR3 DNA follows: TGTGCCAGCAGCCCCCGGGGGGACGACCCTTTAGGCTCCTACGAGCAGTACTTC. Translating it yields CASSPRGDDPLGSYEQYF.

This clone appeared a single time. This CDR3 reads CASSLATYEQYF. The CDR3 DNA follows: TGTGCCAGCAGCTTGGCCACCTACGAGCAGTACTTC. V gene TRBV11-2 combines with J gene TRBJ2-7; D not certain. This CDR3 contains 12 residues. In germline, CDR1 is SGHAT, CDR2 FQNNGV. Trimming cost V 3 bases and J 2 bases, with 5 bases left between them.